This section outlines one T cell receptor (beta chain) sequence together with its context. The antigen is undetermined. TCRdb reprocessed the RACE reads with MiXCR, giving one entry per CDR3 protein. The data show roughly 96,000 distinct CDR3 sequences, about 9.3% seen once. The CDR3 runs to 18 residues. The V and J ends lost 4 bases and 1 base, in that order; junction bases with no gene match: 12. CDR1 is LGHDT, CDR2 YNNKEL, per germline (reference sequence). The sample comes from a study of human T cells and chemical hapten exposure. On the study more broadly: On the upper back, patch tests were applied with 0.01% DPC and read at 6 days. Study results and limitations: The formation of large CDR3 similarity clusters by expanded TCRs significantly exceeded that of controls.

Time point in this sample: patch test 2, 6 weeks after DPC sensitization. The treatment here: therapeutic diphenylcyclopropenone sensitization with weekly scalp DPC. The sequencing here drew on whole blood, taken in connection with sensitization to the hapten diphenylcyclopropenone (DPC). The TCR was taken from a woman aged 40 to 49 with alopecia areata. Some clones in this sample may be carry-over from other donors' samples. The chain uses TRBV3-1 and TRBJ2-3; 9 bases fit TRBD2. The CDR3 region is CASSRPGTSIRGTDTQYF. The DNA for the CDR3 is TGTGCCAGCAGCCGCCCCGGGACTAGCATTCGGGGCACAGATACGCAGTATTTT.